A selection of T cell receptor beta chains follows, all from one sample in a study of cytomegalovirus exposure and HLA in healthy donors. Measured with immunoSEQ multiplex PCR; TCRdb has only the in-frame clones, and not every one. The table lists fewer than 300,000 clones, 80% of them singletons. Sequenced input: PBMCs. The receptors were sampled from a girl aged 2-10 years in good health and CMV-seronegative. Both conserved end residues are trimmed from each CDR3.

TRBJ1-2 TRBV9 ASSVDRQGDRYGYT
TRBJ1-2 TRBV15 ATSTSGQPYGYT
TRBJ1-5 TRBV6-6 ASSSRWNQPQH
TRBJ2-2 TRBV19 ASFAGIGGELF
TRBJ2-7 TRBV6-5 ASKSGGAGEQY
TRBJ1-5 TRBV19 ASTHGTGSNQPQH
TRBJ2-6 TRBV4-1 ASSQDSSSGANVLT
TRBJ2-1 TRBV28 ASSLDADLAGVFNEQF
TRBJ2-1 TRBV7-6 ASSLETPGTEAYNEQF
TRBJ2-2 TRBV5-1 ASSWGPGQGASGELF
TRBJ1-2 TRBV5-1 ASSLGDRGYGYT
TRBJ1-6 TRBV28 ASSAGMSPLH
TRBJ2-1 TRBV7-9 ASPLPWGPENEQF
TRBJ1-4 TRBV30 AWEDPQGPNEKLF
TRBJ2-7 TRBV6-4 ASSDSNSYEQY
TRBJ2-3 TRBV4-1 ASSPLNRDTQY
TRBJ2-7 TRBV7-6 ASSIGTGHAYEQY
TRBJ2-4 TRBV11-2 ASRKPGQDIQY
TRBJ1-2 TRBV5-1 ASSLAGGDNYGYT
TRBJ1-2 TRBV28 ASSPGTGAMGYT
TRBJ2-7 TRBV4-2 ASSQDPGDYEQY
TRBJ2-2 TRBV28 ASSSTGRIAGELF